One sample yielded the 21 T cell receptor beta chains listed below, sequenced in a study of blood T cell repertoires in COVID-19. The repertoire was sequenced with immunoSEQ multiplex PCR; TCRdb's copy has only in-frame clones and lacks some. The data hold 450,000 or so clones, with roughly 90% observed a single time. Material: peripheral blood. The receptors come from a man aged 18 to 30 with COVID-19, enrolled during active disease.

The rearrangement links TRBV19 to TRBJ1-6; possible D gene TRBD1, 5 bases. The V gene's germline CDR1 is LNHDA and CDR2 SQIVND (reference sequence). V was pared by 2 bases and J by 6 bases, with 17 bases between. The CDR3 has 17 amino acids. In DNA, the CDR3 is TGTGCCAGTAGTATATGGCTGGCCCCAGGGCCTAATTCACCCCTCCACTTT. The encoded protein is CASSIWLAPGPNSPLHF.

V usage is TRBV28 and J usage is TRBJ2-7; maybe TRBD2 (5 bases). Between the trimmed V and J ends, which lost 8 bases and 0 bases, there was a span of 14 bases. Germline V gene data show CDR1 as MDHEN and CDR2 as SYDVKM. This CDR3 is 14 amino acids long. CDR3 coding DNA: TGTGCCAGCCACGACGATGAGGGCTCCTACGAGCAGTACTTC. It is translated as CASHDDEGSYEQYF.

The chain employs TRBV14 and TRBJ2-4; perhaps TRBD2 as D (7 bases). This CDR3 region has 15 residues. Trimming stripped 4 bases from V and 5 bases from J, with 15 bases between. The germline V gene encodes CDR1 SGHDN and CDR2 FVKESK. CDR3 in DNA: TGTGCCAGCAGCCCCCATTTAGGGGGGGAAAACATTCAGTACTTC. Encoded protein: CASSPHLGGENIQYF.

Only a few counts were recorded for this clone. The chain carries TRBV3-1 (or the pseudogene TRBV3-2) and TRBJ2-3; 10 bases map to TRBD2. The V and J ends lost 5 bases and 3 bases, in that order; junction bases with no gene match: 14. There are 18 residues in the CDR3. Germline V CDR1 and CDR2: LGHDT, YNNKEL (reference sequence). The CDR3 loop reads CASSASPGSGRGTDTQYF. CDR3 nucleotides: TGTGCCAGCAGCGCCTCCCCGGGAAGCGGGAGGGGGACAGATACGCAGTATTTT.

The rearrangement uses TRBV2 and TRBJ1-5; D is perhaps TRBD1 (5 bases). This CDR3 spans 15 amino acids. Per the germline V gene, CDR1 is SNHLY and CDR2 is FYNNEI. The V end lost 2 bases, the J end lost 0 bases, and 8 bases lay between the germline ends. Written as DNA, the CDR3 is TGTGCCAGCAGTGAAACAGGCTATAGCAATCAGCCCCAGCATTTT. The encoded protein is CASSETGYSNQPQHF.

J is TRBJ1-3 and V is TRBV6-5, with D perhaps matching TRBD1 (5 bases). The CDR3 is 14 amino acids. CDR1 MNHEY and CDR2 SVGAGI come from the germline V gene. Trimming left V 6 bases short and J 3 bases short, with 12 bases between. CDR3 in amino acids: CASSSPGLGNTIYF. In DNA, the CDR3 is TGTGCCAGCAGCAGCCCGGGACTTGGAAACACCATATATTTT.

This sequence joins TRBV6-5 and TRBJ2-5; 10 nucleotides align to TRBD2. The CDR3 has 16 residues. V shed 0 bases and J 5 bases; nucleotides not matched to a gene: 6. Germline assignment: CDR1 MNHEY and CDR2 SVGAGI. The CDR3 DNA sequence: TGTGCCAGCAGTTACTCCAGCGGGAGGGCCTGGGAGACCCAGTACTTC. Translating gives CASSYSSGRAWETQYF.

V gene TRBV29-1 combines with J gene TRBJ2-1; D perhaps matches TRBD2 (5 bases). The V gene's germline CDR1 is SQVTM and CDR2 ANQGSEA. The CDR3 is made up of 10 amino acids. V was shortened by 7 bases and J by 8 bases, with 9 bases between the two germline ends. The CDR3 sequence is CSAGRDEQFF. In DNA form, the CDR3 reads TGCAGCGCCGGGCGGGATGAGCAGTTCTTC.

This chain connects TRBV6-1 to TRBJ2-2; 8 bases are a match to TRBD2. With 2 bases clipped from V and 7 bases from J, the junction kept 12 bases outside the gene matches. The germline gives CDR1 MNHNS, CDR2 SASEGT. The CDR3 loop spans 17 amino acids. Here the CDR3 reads CASSEPLREGRFGELFF. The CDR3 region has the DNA TGTGCCAGCAGTGAACCACTTCGGGAGGGCCGGTTCGGGGAGCTGTTTTTT.

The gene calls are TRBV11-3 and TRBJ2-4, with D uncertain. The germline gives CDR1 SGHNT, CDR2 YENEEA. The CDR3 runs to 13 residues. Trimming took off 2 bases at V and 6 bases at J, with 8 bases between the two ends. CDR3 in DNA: TGTGCCAGCAGCTTAAACACGGGAAACATTCAGTACTTC. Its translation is CASSLNTGNIQYF.

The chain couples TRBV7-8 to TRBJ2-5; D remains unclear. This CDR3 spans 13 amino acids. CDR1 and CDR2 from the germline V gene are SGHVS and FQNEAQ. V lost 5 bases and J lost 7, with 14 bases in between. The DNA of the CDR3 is TGTGCCAGCAGCCCCCAGGTGGCTCTGACCCAGTACTTC. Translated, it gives CASSPQVALTQYF.

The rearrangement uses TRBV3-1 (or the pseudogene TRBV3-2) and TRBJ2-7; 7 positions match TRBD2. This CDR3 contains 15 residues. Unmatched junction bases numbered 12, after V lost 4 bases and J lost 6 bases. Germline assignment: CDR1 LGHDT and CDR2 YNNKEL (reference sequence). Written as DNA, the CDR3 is TGTGCCAGCAGCCTTCAGGTTGTTGCTAGCGGCGAGCAGTACTTC. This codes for CASSLQVVASGEQYF.

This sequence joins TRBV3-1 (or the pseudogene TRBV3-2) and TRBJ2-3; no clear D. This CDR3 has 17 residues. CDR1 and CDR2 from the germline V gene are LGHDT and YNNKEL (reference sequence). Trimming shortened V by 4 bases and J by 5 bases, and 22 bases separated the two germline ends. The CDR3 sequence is CASSRHPRTRFGDTQYF. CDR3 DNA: TGTGCCAGCAGCCGACATCCGCGAACTCGGTTCGGAGATACGCAGTATTTT.

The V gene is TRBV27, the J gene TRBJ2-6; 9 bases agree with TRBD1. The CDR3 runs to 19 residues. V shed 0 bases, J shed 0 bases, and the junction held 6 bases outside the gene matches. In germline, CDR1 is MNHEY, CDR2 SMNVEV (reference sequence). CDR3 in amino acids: CASSLSIGQGFSGANVLTF. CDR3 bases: TGTGCCAGCAGTTTATCGATTGGACAGGGGTTCTCTGGGGCCAACGTCCTGACTTTC.

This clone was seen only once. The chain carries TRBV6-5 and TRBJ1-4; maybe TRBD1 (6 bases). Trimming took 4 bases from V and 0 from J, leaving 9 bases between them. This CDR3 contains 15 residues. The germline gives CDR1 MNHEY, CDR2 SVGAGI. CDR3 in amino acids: CASSSDRSTNEKLFF. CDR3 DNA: TGTGCCAGCAGTTCAGACAGGTCAACTAATGAAAAACTGTTTTTT.

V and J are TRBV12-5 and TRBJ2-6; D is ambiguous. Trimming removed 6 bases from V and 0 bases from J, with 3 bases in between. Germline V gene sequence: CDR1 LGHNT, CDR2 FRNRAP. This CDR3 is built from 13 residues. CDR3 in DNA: TGTGCTAGTGGCTTCTCTGGGGCCAACGTCCTGACTTTC. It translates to CASGFSGANVLTF. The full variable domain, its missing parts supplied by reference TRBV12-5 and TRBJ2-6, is DARVTQTPRHKVTEMGQEVTMRCQPILGHNTVFWYRQTMMQGLELLAYFRNRAPLDDSGMPKDRFSAEMPDATLATLKIQPSEPRDSAVYFCASGFSGANVLTFGAGSRLTVL.

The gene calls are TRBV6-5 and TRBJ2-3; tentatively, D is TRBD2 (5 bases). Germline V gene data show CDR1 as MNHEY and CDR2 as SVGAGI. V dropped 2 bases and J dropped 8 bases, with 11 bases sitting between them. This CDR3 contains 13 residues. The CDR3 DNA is TGTGCCAGCAGTTACCCCAACGGGGTTACGCAGTATTTT. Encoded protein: CASSYPNGVTQYF.

The CDR3 DNA reads as TGTGCCAGCAGCCAAGGAGGGACTCAGAAAGAGACCCAGTACTTC. Protein: CASSQGGTQKETQYF. The rearrangement links TRBV4-2 to TRBJ2-5; D might be TRBD2 (6 bases). The CDR3 loop spans 15 amino acids. Germline V lookup: CDR1 LGHNA, CDR2 YNFKEQ. The ends were cut back, 1 base at V and 3 bases at J, with 12 bases in the middle.

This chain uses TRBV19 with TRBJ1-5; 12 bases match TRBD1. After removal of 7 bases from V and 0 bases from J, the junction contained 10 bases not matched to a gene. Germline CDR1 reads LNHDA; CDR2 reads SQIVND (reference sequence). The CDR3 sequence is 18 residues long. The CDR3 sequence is CASNTPGTGGYSNQPQHF. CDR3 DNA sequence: TGTGCCAGTAATACTCCCGGGACAGGGGGCTATAGCAATCAGCCCCAGCATTTT.

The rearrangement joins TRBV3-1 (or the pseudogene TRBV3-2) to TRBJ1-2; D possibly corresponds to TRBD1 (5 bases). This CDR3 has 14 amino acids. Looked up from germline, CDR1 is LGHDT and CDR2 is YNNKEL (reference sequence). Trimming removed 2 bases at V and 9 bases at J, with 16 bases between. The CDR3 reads CASSQLGVARSYTF. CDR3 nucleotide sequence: TGTGCCAGCAGCCAACTAGGGGTAGCTCGCAGCTACACCTTC.

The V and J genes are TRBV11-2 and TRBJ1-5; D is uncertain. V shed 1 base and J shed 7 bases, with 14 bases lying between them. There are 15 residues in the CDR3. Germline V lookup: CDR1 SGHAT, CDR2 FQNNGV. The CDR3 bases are TGTGCCAGCAGCTTAGGGCCCTTACCCCACCAGCCCCAGCATTTT. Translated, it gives CASSLGPLPHQPQHF. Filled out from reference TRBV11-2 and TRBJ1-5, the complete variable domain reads EAGVAQSPRYKIIEKRQSVAFWCNPISGHATLYWYQQILGQGPKLLIQFQNNGVVDDSQLPKDRFSAERLKGVDSTLKIQPAKLEDSAVYLCASSLGPLPHQPQHFGDGTRLSIL.